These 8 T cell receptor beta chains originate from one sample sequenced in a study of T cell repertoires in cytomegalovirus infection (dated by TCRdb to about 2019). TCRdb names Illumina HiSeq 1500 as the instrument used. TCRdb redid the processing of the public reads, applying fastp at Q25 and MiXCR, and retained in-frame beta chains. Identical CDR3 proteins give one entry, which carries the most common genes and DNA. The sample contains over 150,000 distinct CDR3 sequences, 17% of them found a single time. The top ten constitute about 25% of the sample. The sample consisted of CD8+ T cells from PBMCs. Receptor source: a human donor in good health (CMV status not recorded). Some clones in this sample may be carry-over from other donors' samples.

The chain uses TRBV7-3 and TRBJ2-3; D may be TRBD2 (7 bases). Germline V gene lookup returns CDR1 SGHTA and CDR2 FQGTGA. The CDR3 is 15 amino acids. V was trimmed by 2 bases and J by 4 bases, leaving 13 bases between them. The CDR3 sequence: CASSLAGAQADTQYF. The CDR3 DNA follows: TGTGCCAGCAGCTTAGCGGGGGCCCAGGCAGATACGCAGTATTTT.

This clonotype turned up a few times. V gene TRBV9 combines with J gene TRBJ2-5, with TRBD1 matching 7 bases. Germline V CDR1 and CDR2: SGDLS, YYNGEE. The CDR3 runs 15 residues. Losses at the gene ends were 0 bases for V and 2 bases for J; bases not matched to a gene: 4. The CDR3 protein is CASSVDGTDQETQYF. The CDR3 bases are TGTGCCAGCAGCGTAGATGGGACAGATCAAGAGACCCAGTACTTC. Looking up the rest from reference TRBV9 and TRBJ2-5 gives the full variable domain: DSGVTQTPKHLITATGQRVTLRCSPRSGDLSVYWYQQSLDQGLQFLIQYYNGEERAKGNILERFSAQQFPDLHSELNLSSLELGDSALYFCASSVDGTDQETQYFGPGTRLLVL.

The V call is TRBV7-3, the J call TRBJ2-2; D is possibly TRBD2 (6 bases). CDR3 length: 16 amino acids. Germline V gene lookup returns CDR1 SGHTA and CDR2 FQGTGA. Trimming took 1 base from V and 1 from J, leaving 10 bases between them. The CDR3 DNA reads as TGTGCCAGCAGCTTAATGGAGGGGCTGAACACCGGGGAGCTGTTTTTT. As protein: CASSLMEGLNTGELFF.

The CDR3 nucleotides read TGCAGCGTTGATGGGGGTTTGAGTACTGAAGCTTTCTTT. This sequence encodes CSVDGGLSTEAFF. The V gene is TRBV29-1, the J gene TRBJ1-1; D is possibly TRBD1 (5 bases). Germline V lookup: CDR1 SQVTM, CDR2 ANQGSEA. This CDR3 spans 13 amino acids. V shed 3 bases and J shed 5 bases, with 13 bases lying between them.

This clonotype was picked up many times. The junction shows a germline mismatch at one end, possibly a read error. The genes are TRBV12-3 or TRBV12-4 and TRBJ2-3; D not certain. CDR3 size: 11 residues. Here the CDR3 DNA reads TGCGCCAGCAGCTTGACAGATACGCAGTATTTT. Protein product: CASSLTDTQYF.

CDR3 region: CASSRQGDNSPLHF. CDR3 nucleotide sequence: TGTGCCAGCAGCCGACAGGGCGATAATTCACCCCTCCACTTT. The chain employs TRBV28 and TRBJ1-6; the match to TRBD1 covers 7 bases. This CDR3 has 14 residues. The junction had 4 bases not matched to a gene; V was cut back by 6 bases and J by 5 bases. Germline lookup yields CDR1 MDHEN and CDR2 SYDVKM.

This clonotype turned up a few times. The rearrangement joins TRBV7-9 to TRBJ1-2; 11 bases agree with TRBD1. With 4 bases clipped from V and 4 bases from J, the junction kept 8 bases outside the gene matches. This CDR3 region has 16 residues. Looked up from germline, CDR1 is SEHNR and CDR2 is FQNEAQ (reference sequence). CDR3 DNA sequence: TGTGCCAGCAGCTCACCTGGGACAGGGGGTGTCTATGGCTACACCTTC. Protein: CASSSPGTGGVYGYTF.

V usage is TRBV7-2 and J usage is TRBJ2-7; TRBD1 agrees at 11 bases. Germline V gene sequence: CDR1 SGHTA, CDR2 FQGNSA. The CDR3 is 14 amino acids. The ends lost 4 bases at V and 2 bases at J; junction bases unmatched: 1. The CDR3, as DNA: TGTGCCAGCAGCTGGACAGGGGGCACCTACGAGCAGTACTTC. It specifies CASSWTGGTYEQYF.